This entry is about one T cell receptor beta chain. V was cut by 2 bases and J by 4 bases, with 6 bases left in between. Germline loops: CDR1 SEHNR, CDR2 FQNEAQ (reference sequence). This CDR3 has 12 amino acids. The data were taken from a study of blood T cell repertoires in COVID-19. The overall study: T cells, B-cell-depleted T cells, or PBMCs supplied cDNA or gDNA.

Sequencing used immunoSEQ multiplex PCR; TCRdb keeps in-frame clones, though not all of them. This table has 140,000 or so clones, over 80% appearing once. This receptor was obtained from a man aged 60 to 75 with active or convalescent COVID-19. The sequencing sample was made of peripheral blood. J is TRBJ2-7 and V is TRBV7-9; no clear D gene. CDR3 protein: CASSLTPYEQYF. CDR3 in DNA: TGTGCCAGCAGCTTAACACCGTACGAGCAGTACTTC.